Presented here are 7 T cell receptor beta chains from one specimen sequenced in a study of T-cell reconstitution after alpha-beta-depleted transplantation in children. Unique molecular identifiers were incorporated into the prepared TCRbeta library. TCRdb reanalysed the PCR reads using MiXCR and keeps one entry per CDR3 protein. The table records 400,000 to 500,000 distinct CDR3 sequences, about 11% of them present only once. The sample consisted of PBMCs from the stem cell graft donor, taken from the stem cell graft. These receptor sequences come from a human donor who donated a stem cell graft to a child with acute myeloid leukemia.

This clonotype has a handful of counts. The rearrangement links TRBV20-1 to TRBJ2-1, with D tentatively TRBD1 or TRBD2 (5 bases each). V shed 1 base and J shed 6 bases, with 10 bases lying between them. CDR3 length: 13 residues. From germline, CDR1 is DFQATT and CDR2 SNEGSKA (reference sequence). This CDR3 reads CSARGPGANEQFF. CDR3 nucleotides: TGCAGTGCTAGAGGGCCCGGGGCCAATGAGCAGTTCTTC.

In its sample, this clonotype was seen many times. The V call is TRBV6-2 or TRBV6-3, the J call TRBJ2-5; D remains unclear. The CDR3 spans 14 residues. With 2 bases removed from V and 4 bases from J, the gap between germline ends came to 11 bases. The V gene's germline CDR1 is MNHEY and CDR2 SVGEGT. The CDR3 region is CASSYLRRRETQYF. In nucleotides, the CDR3 is TGTGCCAGCAGTTACCTACGGAGACGAGAGACCCAGTACTTC.

This clonotype was recorded a few times. The genes are TRBV5-6 and TRBJ2-3; D might be TRBD2 (6 bases). The CDR3 is made up of 16 amino acids. V was trimmed by 4 bases and J by 3 bases, leaving 18 bases between them. Germline V gene lookup returns CDR1 SGHDT and CDR2 YYEEEE. The CDR3, as DNA: TGTGCCAGCAGCACACCGGTGGCGGGGTATACAGATACGCAGTATTTT. This encodes CASSTPVAGYTDTQYF.

This clonotype occurred many times. V usage is TRBV10-3 and J usage is TRBJ1-5; TRBD1 agrees at 7 bases. CDR3 length: 14 residues. Trimming removed 6 bases from V and 3 bases from J; junction bases left unmatched: 5. Germline CDR1 reads ENHRY; CDR2 reads SYGVKD. The CDR3 DNA sequence: TGTGCCATCAGAAGACAGGGAAACAATCAGCCCCAGCATTTT. Residues: CAIRRQGNNQPQHF.

This clonotype was counted a few times. The chain employs TRBV29-1 and TRBJ2-1, with unresolved D. This CDR3 region has 13 residues. Germline CDR1 and CDR2: SQVTM and ANQGSEA. V lost 4 bases to trimming and J lost 6 bases, with 13 bases between them. The CDR3 is CSVGGGTVNEQFF. The CDR3 DNA reads as TGCAGCGTTGGCGGCGGTACGGTCAATGAGCAGTTCTTC.

The genes are TRBV20-1 and TRBJ2-3, with D uncertain. Germline-derived CDR1 and CDR2 are DFQATT and SNEGSKA (reference sequence). This CDR3 is 13 amino acids long. The CDR3 here is CSPIHRNTDTQYF. The CDR3 region has the DNA TGCAGCCCCATCCACCGGAACACAGATACGCAGTATTTT.

This clonotype has a count of ten or more. The chain links TRBV5-1 to TRBJ1-1, with unresolved D. This CDR3 is built from 14 residues. Germline assignment: CDR1 SGHRS and CDR2 YFSETQ. The germline V and J ends were trimmed by 0 bases and 7 bases, with 13 bases remaining between them. CDR3 loop: CASSLDPGPNEAFF. The CDR3 DNA reads as TGCGCCAGCAGCTTGGATCCCGGGCCGAATGAAGCTTTCTTT.